This T cell receptor beta chain is drawn from a study of circulating CD8 cells and anti-PD-1 response in melanoma. Four subsets defined by PD-1 and/or TIGIT were sorted from live CD3+CD8+TCRalphabeta+ cells. Each library started from about 15 ng of total RNA using the QIAseq Immune Repertoire TCR panel. Each CDR3 protein is one row after TCRdb ran MiXCR on the reads. The sample contains 530 or so distinct CDR3 sequences, about 9.3% of which appear only once. By sample share, this clonotype is large. CDR1 MGHDK and CDR2 SYGVNS come from the germline V gene. This CDR3 has 17 residues. Trimming cost V 6 bases and J 2 bases; bases outside gene matches: 14.

The chain has TRBV25-1 and TRBJ2-7; 9 nucleotides line up with TRBD1. This specimen consisted of CD8+ T cells from PBMCs, obtained at baseline or after one month of anti-PD-1 therapy (not recorded which). This TCR was recovered from a human donor with melanoma. CDR3 sequence: CASSSPVGGQGTYEQYF. In nucleotides, the CDR3 is TGTGCCAGCAGCTCCCCGGTAGGGGGACAGGGCACCTACGAGCAGTACTTC.